A single sample gave rise to the 28 T cell receptor beta chains below, sequenced in a study of cytomegalovirus exposure and HLA in healthy donors (dated by TCRdb to the late 2010s). The method was the immunoSEQ multiplex PCR assay. A mixture of 60 forward primers for TCR Vbeta segments and 13 reverse primers for TCR Jbeta segments was used in the multiplex PCR. The clones in this table, taken by TCRdb from immuneACCESS, are in-frame only. Not every clone is retained; where verified, under half of the shortfall comes from an unresolved V gene, and the cause of the rest is unknown. Counted in this sample were 200,000 to 250,000 clones; 75% to 85% of them appeared once. 2.7% of the sample rests with the top ten. What was sequenced was PBMCs. The receptors come from a woman aged 60-75 years in good health and CMV-seropositive.

The chain recombines TRBV30 with TRBJ1-1; unclear D gene. V shed 2 bases and J shed 4 bases, with 11 bases lying between them. The CDR3 totals 13 residues. CDR1 and CDR2 from the germline V gene are GTSNPN and SVGIG (reference sequence). The CDR3 DNA reads TGTGCCTGGAGTAGGCCGCGGGGCACTGAAGCTTTCTTT. Its protein is CAWSRPRGTEAFF. The complete variable domain, with remaining parts taken from reference TRBV30 and TRBJ1-1, reads SQTIHQWPATLVQPVGSPLSLECTVEGTSNPNLYWYRQAAGRGLQLLFYSVGIGQISSEVPQNLSASRPQDRQFILSSKKLLLSDSGFYLCAWSRPRGTEAFFGQGTRLTVV.

This chain uses TRBV7-2 with TRBJ2-1; possibly TRBD1 for D (5 bases). V was clipped by 3 bases and J by 0 bases, with 12 bases between them. The V gene's germline CDR1 is SGHTA and CDR2 FQGNSA. The length of the CDR3 is 16 residues. This CDR3 reads CASSLMGPSSYNEQFF. In DNA form, the CDR3 reads TGTGCCAGCAGCTTGATGGGGCCCTCCTCCTACAATGAGCAGTTCTTC.

Here the CDR3 reads CASSYMGQGAGNTIYF. In DNA form, the CDR3 reads TGCGCCAGCAGCTACATGGGACAGGGTGCAGGAAACACCATATATTTT. The chain uses TRBV5-1 and TRBJ1-3; TRBD1 matches at 9 bases. Germline V gives CDR1 SGHRS, CDR2 YFSETQ. The V gene end was trimmed by 3 bases and the J gene end by 4 bases; junction bases not matched to a gene: 8. This CDR3 spans 16 amino acids.

This clone was counted between two and nine times. This sequence joins TRBV18 and TRBJ2-6; D is possibly TRBD2 (5 bases). Trimming pared 3 bases from V and 0 bases from J, leaving 6 bases between. The CDR3 is made up of 15 amino acids. Per germline, CDR1 KGHSH and CDR2 LQKENI. The CDR3 loop is CASSPRGSGANVLTF. Written as DNA, the CDR3 is TGTGCCAGCTCACCCCGGGGCTCTGGGGCCAACGTCCTGACTTTC. The full variable domain, in which reference TRBV18 and TRBJ2-6 provide the parts outside the CDR3, is NAGVMQNPRHLVRRRGQEARLRCSPMKGHSHVYWYRQLPEEGLKFMVYLQKENIIDESGMPKERFSAEFPKEGPSILRIQQVVRGDSAAYFCASSPRGSGANVLTFGAGSRLTVL.

The CDR3 DNA reads as TGCGCCAGCAGGGACAGTCCCTCCTACGAGCAGTACTTC. Protein: CASRDSPSYEQYF. V usage is TRBV10-1 and J usage is TRBJ2-7, with a tentative D call TRBD1 (6 bases). Per the germline V gene, CDR1 is WNHNN and CDR2 is SYGVQD (reference sequence). Trimming removed 6 bases at V and 0 bases at J, with 9 bases between. The CDR3 spans 13 residues.

The rearrangement joins TRBV6-1 to TRBJ2-7; the D is unclear. The CDR3 sequence is 12 residues long. V was clipped by 10 bases and J by 5 bases, with 15 bases between them. The germline CDR1 and CDR2 sequences are MNHNS and SASEGT. The CDR3, as DNA: TGTGCCACCCAATTCCACCTAGACGAGCAGTACTTC. Protein sequence: CATQFHLDEQYF.

This clone was detected a few times. The J gene is TRBJ1-5, the V gene TRBV19; 10 positions agree with TRBD1. J gave up 8 bases and V 6 bases, and 7 bases lay outside the gene matches. Germline-derived CDR1 and CDR2 are LNHDA and SQIVND (reference sequence). CDR3 size: 14 residues. The CDR3 is CASSPTGGPEPQHF. In DNA form, the CDR3 reads TGTGCCAGTAGCCCGACAGGGGGCCCCGAGCCCCAGCATTTT. Drawing the rest from reference TRBV19 and TRBJ1-5, the complete variable domain is DGGITQSPKYLFRKEGQNVTLSCEQNLNHDAMYWYRQDPGQGLRLIYYSQIVNDFQKGDIAEGYSVSREKKESFPLTVTSAQKNPTAFYLCASSPTGGPEPQHFGDGTRLSIL.

This clone was counted a single time. The V and J genes are TRBV9 and TRBJ1-6, with D perhaps TRBD1 (5 bases). The CDR3 has 14 amino acids. Trimming stripped 0 bases from V and 7 bases from J, with 8 bases between. Per germline, CDR1 SGDLS and CDR2 YYNGEE. CDR3 DNA sequence: TGTGCCAGCAGCGTAGTGGAGGGGAATTCACCCCTCCACTTT. Amino acids: CASSVVEGNSPLHF.

The rearrangement joins TRBV4-1 to TRBJ2-7, with a tentative D call TRBD2 (5 bases). The germline V gene encodes CDR1 MGHRA and CDR2 YSYEKL. The CDR3 consists of 13 residues. Trimming took 2 bases from V and 12 from J, leaving 17 bases between them. CDR3 nucleotide sequence: TGCGCCAGCAGCCAAAAGGCTGGGGAGCGGCGGTACTTC. Translating it yields CASSQKAGERRYF.

This chain links TRBV28 with TRBJ1-1; D possibly corresponds to TRBD1 (5 bases). The V end lost 2 bases, the J end lost 4 bases, and 8 bases lay between the germline ends. This CDR3 spans 13 amino acids. The germline CDR1 and CDR2 sequences are MDHEN and SYDVKM. The CDR3 reads CASSLTGGTEAFF. CDR3 DNA sequence: TGTGCCAGCAGTTTAACGGGGGGCACTGAAGCTTTCTTT. Using reference TRBV28 and TRBJ1-1 for the parts outside the CDR3, the full variable domain is DVKVTQSSRYLVKRTGEKVFLECVQDMDHENMFWYRQDPGLGLRLIYFSYDVKMKEKGDIPEGYSVSREKKERFSLILESASTNQTSMYLCASSLTGGTEAFFGQGTRLTVV.

The V call is TRBV27, the J call TRBJ2-5; weak D call: TRBD1 (6 bases). V was cut by 3 bases and J by 3 bases, with 14 bases left in between. This CDR3 has 15 amino acids. The germline V gene has CDR1 MNHEY and CDR2 SMNVEV (reference sequence). DNA of the CDR3: TGTGCCAGCAGTTTCACCCCCGGGACAAAAGAGACCCAGTACTTC. It specifies CASSFTPGTKETQYF.

The chain recombines TRBV9 with TRBJ1-2, with D hard to call. Trimming cost V 2 bases and J 2 bases, with 7 bases left between them. The germline gives CDR1 SGDLS, CDR2 YYNGEE. The CDR3 spans 13 residues. As DNA, the CDR3 is TGTGCCAGCAGCGTTGATGAGAACTATGGCTACACCTTC. Its protein is CASSVDENYGYTF. Drawing the rest from reference TRBV9 and TRBJ1-2, the complete variable domain is DSGVTQTPKHLITATGQRVTLRCSPRSGDLSVYWYQQSLDQGLQFLIQYYNGEERAKGNILERFSAQQFPDLHSELNLSSLELGDSALYFCASSVDENYGYTFGSGTRLTVV.

The rearrangement uses TRBV19 and TRBJ2-3; 14 bases map to TRBD2. Germline assignment: CDR1 LNHDA and CDR2 SQIVND (reference sequence). This CDR3 spans 16 amino acids. The ends lost 6 bases at V and 4 bases at J; junction bases unmatched: 6. The CDR3: CASSRLAGGLPDTQYF. The DNA for the CDR3 is TGTGCCAGTAGCCGACTAGCGGGAGGGCTCCCAGATACGCAGTATTTT.

CDR3 DNA: TGTGCCAGCAGCTTGGCGACTAGCGGAGGCGTGTCCGGGGAGCTGTTTTTT. Its protein is CASSLATSGGVSGELFF. The V and J genes are TRBV5-8 and TRBJ2-2; 9 bases map to TRBD2. Germline trimming cut 0 bases from V and 6 bases from J; bases unmatched to any gene: 9. This CDR3 region has 17 residues. Germline values: CDR1 SGHTS, CDR2 YDEGEE. Using reference TRBV5-8 and TRBJ2-2 for the parts outside the CDR3, the full variable domain is EAGVTQSPTHLIKTRGQQATLRCSPISGHTSVYWYQQALGLGLQFLLWYDEGEERNRGNFPPRFSGRQFPNYSSELNVNALELEDSALYLCASSLATSGGVSGELFFGEGSRLTVL.

This chain joins TRBV27 and TRBJ1-1; D not resolved. Per the germline V gene, CDR1 is MNHEY and CDR2 is SMNVEV (reference sequence). The CDR3 runs 15 residues. With 4 bases removed from V and 1 base from J, the gap between germline ends came to 13 bases. The CDR3 here is CASSSPRGGNTEAFF. The CDR3 DNA follows: TGTGCCAGCAGTTCCCCGCGGGGTGGGAACACTGAAGCTTTCTTT.

V and J are TRBV7-9 and TRBJ1-6, with D possibly being TRBD1 (6 bases). CDR3 size: 16 residues. Germline CDR1 SEHNR, CDR2 FQNEAQ (reference sequence). Deletions cut 3 bases from V and 7 bases from J, with 16 bases between. The CDR3 bases are TGTGCCAGCAGCTTCCAGGGGACCTCCCCCAATTCACCCCTCCACTTT. Its translation: CASSFQGTSPNSPLHF. Full variable domain (outside the CDR3, taken from reference TRBV7-9 and TRBJ1-6): DTGVSQNPRHKITKRGQNVTFRCDPISEHNRLYWYRQTLGQGPEFLTYFQNEAQLEKSRLLSDRFSAERPKGSFSTLEIQRTEQGDSAMYLCASSFQGTSPNSPLHFGNGTRLTVT.

The gene calls are TRBV29-1 and TRBJ2-5; 13 nucleotides align to TRBD2. Trimming removed 4 bases from V and 4 bases from J; junction bases left unmatched: 6. Germline V gives CDR1 SQVTM, CDR2 ANQGSEA. The CDR3 contains 15 residues. CDR3 nucleotide sequence: TGCAGCGTTGGGACTAGCGGGAGTCGTACAGAGACCCAGTACTTC. Translated, it gives CSVGTSGSRTETQYF.

The V call is TRBV5-4, the J call TRBJ2-7; TRBD2 aligns across 9 bases. Looked up from germline, CDR1 is SGHNT and CDR2 is YYREEE (reference sequence). This CDR3 has 16 residues. J gave up 5 bases and V 5 bases, and 14 bases lay outside the gene matches. CDR3 loop: CASSFGGTSSVDEQYF. The CDR3, as DNA: TGTGCCAGCAGTTTTGGCGGGACTAGCTCCGTTGACGAGCAGTACTTC.

V is TRBV5-6 and J is TRBJ1-3; TRBD1 matches at 7 bases. The germline CDR1 and CDR2 sequences are SGHDT and YYEEEE. The CDR3 extends over 15 amino acids. Losses at the gene ends were 0 bases for V and 4 bases for J; bases not matched to a gene: 4. The CDR3 protein is CASSLGQGAGNTIYF. CDR3 DNA sequence: TGTGCCAGCAGCTTGGGACAGGGAGCCGGAAACACCATATATTTT.

The chain recombines TRBV6-6 with TRBJ1-2, with 8 nucleotides matching TRBD1. The CDR3 contains 16 residues. V was clipped by 2 bases and J by 4 bases; unmatched bases: 9. The V gene's germline CDR1 is MNHNY and CDR2 SVGAGI (reference sequence). Here the CDR3 reads CASSYPPGGPGYGYTF. The CDR3 DNA reads as TGTGCCAGCAGTTACCCACCAGGGGGCCCAGGCTATGGCTACACCTTC.

J is TRBJ2-7 and V is TRBV4-2; tentatively, D is TRBD1 (5 bases). This CDR3 has 13 residues. V gave up 1 base and J gave up 5 bases, with 9 bases separating them. In germline, CDR1 is LGHNA, CDR2 YNFKEQ. DNA of the CDR3: TGTGCCAGCAGCCAAGGACAGCGCGACGAGCAGTACTTC. Translating gives CASSQGQRDEQYF.

With regard to this clone: The final CDR3 position lacks the conserved phenylalanine or tryptophan, pointing to a likely read error. This chain connects TRBV5-1 to TRBJ2-3; no clear D. Germline values: CDR1 SGHRS, CDR2 YFSETQ. V lost 4 bases, J lost 2 bases, and 8 bases lay in between. CDR3 length equals 13 residues. The CDR3 DNA reads as TGCGCCAGCAGCCTCGAGCCCACAGATACGCAGTATCTT. This sequence encodes CASSLEPTDTQYL.

About this clone itself: Other DNA sequences of this sample code for an identical CDR3. The chain recombines TRBV5-4 with TRBJ2-3; 11 bases align to TRBD2. Unmatched junction bases numbered 7, after V lost 4 bases and J lost 0 bases. The germline V gene has CDR1 SGHNT and CDR2 YYREEE (reference sequence). This CDR3 region has 17 residues. CDR3 bases: TGTGCCAGCAGCCTTCGACTAGCGGGGCCTAGCACAGATACGCAGTATTTT. It specifies CASSLRLAGPSTDTQYF.

This chain joins TRBV7-9 and TRBJ2-7, with a possible D match to TRBD1 (6 bases). The length of the CDR3 is 14 residues. Trimming took 8 bases from V and 2 from J, leaving 16 bases between them. Looked up from germline, CDR1 is SEHNR and CDR2 is FQNEAQ (reference sequence). The CDR3 reads CASGGVVGTYEQYF. CDR3 nucleotide sequence: TGTGCCAGCGGGGGCGTGGTAGGAACCTACGAGCAGTACTTC.

The rearrangement joins TRBV9 to TRBJ1-4; the D is unclear. The germline V gene encodes CDR1 SGDLS and CDR2 YYNGEE. V lost 4 bases to trimming and J lost 3 bases, with 13 bases between them. There are 15 residues in the CDR3. CDR3 DNA: TGTGCCAGCAGCCGAAATAATTTAGCTAATGAAAAACTGTTTTTT. Encoded protein: CASSRNNLANEKLFF.

The V call is TRBV5-1, the J call TRBJ2-5; D not resolved. V lost 0 bases, J lost 2 bases, and 5 bases lay in between. The CDR3 contains 13 residues. Germline CDR1 SGHRS, CDR2 YFSETQ. Here the CDR3 reads CASSLGRQETQYF. CDR3 nucleotides: TGCGCCAGCAGCTTGGGCAGACAAGAGACCCAGTACTTC.

This clone has only one observation. V gene TRBV11-2 combines with J gene TRBJ2-3, with D tentatively TRBD1 (6 bases). The V and J ends lost 5 bases and 2 bases respectively, with 11 bases between them. The CDR3 extends over 14 amino acids. The germline V gene encodes CDR1 SGHAT and CDR2 FQNNGV. The CDR3 bases are TGTGCCAGCAGCGGGGGACACCCCACAGATACGCAGTATTTT. Encoded protein: CASSGGHPTDTQYF.

The V and J genes are TRBV18 and TRBJ1-2, with TRBD1 identical over 8 bases. CDR1 and CDR2 from the germline V gene are KGHSH and LQKENI. The length of the CDR3 is 13 residues. Losses at the gene ends were 3 bases for V and 8 bases for J; bases not matched to a gene: 5. As DNA, the CDR3 is TGTGCCAGCTCACCGACAGGGGCGGGCGGCTACACCTTC. It specifies CASSPTGAGGYTF.